The entry that follows covers one TCR beta chain sequence. What antigen it recognizes has not been identified. No per-base quality is available; no much larger clone lies one base away. This entry comes from a study of blood T cell repertoires in COVID-19 (dated by TCRdb to about 2020). Looking at the study overall: Collaborator samples came from the United States, Italy and Spain and covered acute and convalescent phases of COVID-19. The material from the prospective study consisted of cDNA or gDNA derived from T cells, B-cell-depleted T cells, or PBMCs. Where available, HLA class I and class II types were taken from metadata supplied by the sample provider and were not determined by assay-based typing. A freely available public database, intended as a resource for researchers studying the immune response to SARS-CoV-2, is where the repertoires were released. The sample metadata nearly always contained a de-identified subject ID, COVID-19 status, age in years and sex. The samples were drawn from two sources: the first 160 participants of the ongoing ImmuneRACE study, and 1,200 or so subjects contributed by 6 global collaborators. Deeply sampled blood TCRbeta repertoires from subjects exposed to, actively infected with, or recovered from COVID-19 were included in the dataset. The paper as a whole reports these results and caveats: The amount of clinical and demographic metadata varied by source and participant and was provided uncurated.

Another Seattle source contributed samples from volunteer blood donors who had recovered from COVID-19. The collaborating institutions used their own protocols to collect whole blood in K2EDTA tubes. Collaborator samples were shipped for TCRbeta analysis as frozen whole blood, isolated PBMCs, or DNA extracted from either sample type. CDR1 MNHEY and CDR2 SVGEGT are derived from the germline V gene. The junction shows trimming of 3 bases on V and 3 bases on J, plus 8 bases between the germline ends. Spanning cysteine to phenylalanine, the CDR3 consists of 13 amino acids. Of all the DNA, just the CDR3 is kept, 39 bases in frame from base 1. TCRbeta CDR3 regions were amplified from genomic DNA by means of the immunoSEQ Assay, a bias-controlled multiplex PCR. As for the original processing: The number of nucleated cells in each sample was estimated from the amplification of reference gene primers within the assay. To quantify the absolute abundance of each unique TCRbeta CDR3 rearrangement, sequence reads were collapsed and filtered. For each sample, productive Simpson clonality was calculated as the square root of Simpson's diversity index across productive rearrangements. TCRdb stores this immuneACCESS table with in-frame sequences only. Part of the clones is absent; in the studies checked, under half of the shortfall reflects unresolved V genes, and no reason is known for the rest. Clonal size and the V and J genes are those of that table, whereas D and trimming came from the DNA. The sample yields about 280,000 clones; roughly 87% were counted once. 2.2% of the sample is taken by the ten largest.

Sequencing was performed on peripheral blood. The chain employs TRBV6-2 or TRBV6-3 and TRBJ1-1; no D gene can be assigned with confidence. The receptor was derived from a woman aged 50 to 60 who had recovered from COVID-19. The CDR3 amino acid sequence is: CASSYEGYTEAFF. The DNA sequence is TGTGCCAGCAGTTATGAGGGTTACACTGAAGCTTTCTTT.